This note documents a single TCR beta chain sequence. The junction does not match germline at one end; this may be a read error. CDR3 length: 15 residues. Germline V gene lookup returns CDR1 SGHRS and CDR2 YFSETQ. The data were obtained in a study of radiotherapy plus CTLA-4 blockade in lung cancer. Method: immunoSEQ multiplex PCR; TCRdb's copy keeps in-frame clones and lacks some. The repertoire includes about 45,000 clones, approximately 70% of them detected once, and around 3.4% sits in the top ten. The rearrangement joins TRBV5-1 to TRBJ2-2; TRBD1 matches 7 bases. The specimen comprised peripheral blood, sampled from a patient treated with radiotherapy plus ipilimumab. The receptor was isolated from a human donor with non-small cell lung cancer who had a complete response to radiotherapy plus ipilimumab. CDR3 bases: TGCGCCAGCAGCTTGGTTTCACAGGGGACCGGGGAGCCGTTTTTT. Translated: CASSLVSQGTGEPFF.